These 5 T cell receptor beta chains share one sample of origin, sequenced in a study of T cells in Graves' hyperthyroidism and ophthalmopathy. RNA transcripts served as the template for amplifying TCR beta CDR3 regions. First-round RT-PCR of the TCR CDR3 relied on the HTBI primer set. TCRdb reanalysed the multiplex PCR reads using MiXCR and keeps one entry per CDR3 protein. The sample lists about 250,000 distinct CDR3 sequences, approximately 23% seen once, with about 60% in the top ten. Sample: blood. These receptor sequences come from a man younger than 45 with Graves' ophthalmopathy.

This rearrangement joins TRBV7-3 to TRBJ2-2, with no clear D. Looked up from germline, CDR1 is SGHTA and CDR2 is FQGTGA. Deletions cut 5 bases from V and 4 bases from J, with 11 bases between. The CDR3 spans 14 residues. The CDR3 is CASSAGLVTGELFF. The CDR3 coding sequence is TGTGCCAGCAGCGCAGGTCTGGTCACCGGGGAGCTGTTTTTT.

The V call is TRBV5-1, the J call TRBJ1-1; 7 bases match TRBD1. The CDR3 loop spans 17 amino acids. The V gene's germline CDR1 is SGHRS and CDR2 YFSETQ. V lost 4 bases and J lost 0; bases outside the gene matches: 12. The CDR3 loop reads CASSPPGQSTLNTEAFF. CDR3 coding DNA: TGCGCCAGCAGCCCCCCGGGACAGAGCACTTTGAACACTGAAGCTTTCTTT.

This clonotype was counted a few times. Mismatch with germline at one junction end may stem from a read error. This chain connects TRBV7-9 to TRBJ2-7, with D perhaps matching TRBD2 (7 bases). CDR1 is SEHNR, CDR2 FQNEAQ, per germline (reference sequence). This CDR3 has 13 residues. In DNA form, the CDR3 reads TGTGCCAGCAGCCAGGGGACTATCTACGAGCGGTACTTC. This gives the protein CASSQGTIYERYF.

This clonotype appeared a few times. The genes are TRBV29-1 and TRBJ2-3, with 7 positions matching TRBD2. The CDR3 contains 16 residues. Germline-derived CDR1 and CDR2 are SQVTM and ANQGSEA. J lost 1 base, V lost 1 base, and 8 bases had no gene match. The CDR3 loop is CSVEALGGEGTDTQYF. The DNA for the CDR3 is TGCAGCGTTGAAGCCTTGGGGGGGGAAGGCACAGATACGCAGTATTTT.

This clonotype was seen ten or more times. CDR3: CASSPTMVGKENEQFF. As DNA, the CDR3 is TGCGCCAGCAGCCCCACCATGGTCGGGAAAGAAAATGAGCAGTTCTTC. The chain joins TRBV5-1 to TRBJ2-1; weak D call: TRBD2 (5 bases). From germline, CDR1 is SGHRS and CDR2 YFSETQ. V dropped 4 bases and J dropped 7 bases, with 21 bases sitting between them. This CDR3 is 16 amino acids long.